The 7 T cell receptor beta chains given below trace back to one sample, sequenced in a study of graft-versus-host responses after intestinal transplantation. No antigen has been assigned to these receptors. Clones were sequenced by immunoSEQ multiplex PCR, and TCRdb holds only the in-frame ones, with some missing. Seen here are 81,000 or so clones, over 80% observed once, and the top ten hold around 1.2%. The sequences come from unstimulated CD8+ T cells sorted from spleen or lymph node cells, collected before transplant. The receptors originated from a human donor who was the organ donor for an intestinal transplant.

Points on this clone: The same CDR3 arises from other DNA sequences in this sample as well. In DNA, the CDR3 is TGTGCCAGCAGCGTAGGAGACTATGGCTACACCTTC. The encoded protein is CASSVGDYGYTF. The chain uses TRBV9 and TRBJ1-2; D unresolved. Germline loops: CDR1 SGDLS, CDR2 YYNGEE. The ends were cut back, 0 bases at V and 3 bases at J, with 3 bases in the middle. This CDR3 comprises 12 residues.

This chain uses TRBV27 with TRBJ2-7; no firm D call. V lost 3 bases, J lost 4 bases, and 13 bases lay in between. Germline lookup yields CDR1 MNHEY and CDR2 SMNVEV (reference sequence). This CDR3 contains 14 residues. CDR3 region: CASSFALGGYEQYF. The CDR3 region has the DNA TGTGCCAGCAGTTTCGCCCTCGGTGGTTACGAGCAGTACTTC.

This rearrangement joins TRBV9 to TRBJ2-2, with 10 positions matching TRBD1. The CDR3 spans 17 residues. Looked up from germline, CDR1 is SGDLS and CDR2 is YYNGEE. The ends lost 4 bases at V and 6 bases at J; junction bases unmatched: 12. CDR3 protein: CASSLPGTGERPGELFF. The CDR3, as DNA: TGTGCCAGCAGCCTCCCGGGGACAGGGGAACGTCCCGGGGAGCTGTTTTTT.

The rearrangement uses TRBV27 and TRBJ2-1; 7 bases fit TRBD2. CDR1 and CDR2 (germline): MNHEY, SMNVEV (reference sequence). The CDR3 is 15 residues long. V dropped 5 bases and J dropped 5; count of bases not matched to a gene: 9. CDR3 coding DNA: TGTGCCAGCAGTATGCGGGAGCCTAGGAACAATGAGCAGTTCTTC. The encoded protein is CASSMREPRNNEQFF.

This clone was detected only once. The chain uses TRBV7-9 and TRBJ1-1, with D possibly being TRBD1 (6 bases). This CDR3 has 13 amino acids. Germline loops: CDR1 SEHNR, CDR2 FQNEAQ (reference sequence). Trimming shortened V by 5 bases and J by 4 bases, and 11 bases separated the two germline ends. CDR3 sequence (DNA): TGTGCCAGCAGCAAGGGGGGGAGCACTGAAGCTTTCTTT. Its translation: CASSKGGSTEAFF.

The chain couples TRBV7-9 to TRBJ2-3; 9 bases agree with TRBD2. Unmatched junction bases numbered 10, after V lost 5 bases and J lost 1 base. The CDR3 has 17 residues. The germline gives CDR1 SEHNR, CDR2 FQNEAQ (reference sequence). The CDR3 DNA follows: TGTGCCAGCAGCGATCTTGGCTGGACTAGCGGCACAGATACGCAGTATTTT. This sequence encodes CASSDLGWTSGTDTQYF.

The chain uses TRBV13 and TRBJ1-4; 7 bases line up with TRBD1. This CDR3 contains 14 residues. Germline V lookup: CDR1 PRHDT, CDR2 FYEKMQ (reference sequence). V lost 6 bases and J lost 7; bases outside the gene matches: 8. For the CDR3, the DNA is TGTGCCAGCAGGGAAAGGGGGCTAAGTGAAAAACTGTTTTTT. Encoded protein: CASRERGLSEKLFF.